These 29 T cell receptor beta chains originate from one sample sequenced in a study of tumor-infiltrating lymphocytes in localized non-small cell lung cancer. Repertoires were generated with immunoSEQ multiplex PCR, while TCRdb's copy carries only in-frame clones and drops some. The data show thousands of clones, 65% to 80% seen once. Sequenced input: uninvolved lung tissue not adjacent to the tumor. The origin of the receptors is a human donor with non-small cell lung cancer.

The CDR3 nucleotides read TGTGCCAGCAGTTTGGGCCAGGGGTTTCGCACTGAAGCTTTCTTT. It is translated as CASSLGQGFRTEAFF. This rearrangement joins TRBV28 to TRBJ1-1; a possible D gene is TRBD1 (6 bases). CDR1 is MDHEN, CDR2 SYDVKM, per germline. CDR3 length: 15 amino acids. The germline V and J ends were trimmed by 3 bases and 4 bases, with 15 bases remaining between them.

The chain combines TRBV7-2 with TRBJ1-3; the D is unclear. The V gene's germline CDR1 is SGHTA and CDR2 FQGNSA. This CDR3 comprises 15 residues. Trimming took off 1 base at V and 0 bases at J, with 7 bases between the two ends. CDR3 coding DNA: TGTGCCAGCAGCTTAGGCCATCTCTCTGGAAACACCATATATTTT. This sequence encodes CASSLGHLSGNTIYF.

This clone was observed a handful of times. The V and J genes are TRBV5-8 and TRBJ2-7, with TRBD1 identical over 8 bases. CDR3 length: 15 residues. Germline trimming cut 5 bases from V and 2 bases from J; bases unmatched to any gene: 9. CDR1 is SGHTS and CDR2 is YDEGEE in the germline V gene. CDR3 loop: CASRFRGQGAYEQYF. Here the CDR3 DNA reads TGTGCCAGCAGGTTCCGAGGACAGGGAGCCTACGAGCAGTACTTC.

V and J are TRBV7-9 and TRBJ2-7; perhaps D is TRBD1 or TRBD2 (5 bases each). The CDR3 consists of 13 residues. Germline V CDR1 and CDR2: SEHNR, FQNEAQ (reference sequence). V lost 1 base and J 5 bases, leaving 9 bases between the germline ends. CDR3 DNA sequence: TGTGCCAGCAGCTTAGGCGAGGGGAACGAGCAGTACTTC. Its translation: CASSLGEGNEQYF. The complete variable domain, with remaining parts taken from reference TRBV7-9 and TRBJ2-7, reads DTGVSQNPRHKITKRGQNVTFRCDPISEHNRLYWYRQTLGQGPEFLTYFQNEAQLEKSRLLSDRFSAERPKGSFSTLEIQRTEQGDSAMYLCASSLGEGNEQYFGPGTRLTVT.

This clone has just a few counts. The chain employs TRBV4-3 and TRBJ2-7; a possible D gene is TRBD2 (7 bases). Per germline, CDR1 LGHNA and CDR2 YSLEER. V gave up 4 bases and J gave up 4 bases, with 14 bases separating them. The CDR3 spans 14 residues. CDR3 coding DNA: TGCGCCAGCAGCCCCTACGGGGGGCCTTACGAGCAGTACTTC. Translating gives CASSPYGGPYEQYF.

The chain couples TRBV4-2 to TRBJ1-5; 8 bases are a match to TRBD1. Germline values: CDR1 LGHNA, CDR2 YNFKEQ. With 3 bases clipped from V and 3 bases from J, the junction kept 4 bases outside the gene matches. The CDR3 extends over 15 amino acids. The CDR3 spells CASSQGQDFNQPQHF. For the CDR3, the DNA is TGTGCCAGCAGCCAGGGACAGGACTTCAATCAGCCCCAGCATTTT.

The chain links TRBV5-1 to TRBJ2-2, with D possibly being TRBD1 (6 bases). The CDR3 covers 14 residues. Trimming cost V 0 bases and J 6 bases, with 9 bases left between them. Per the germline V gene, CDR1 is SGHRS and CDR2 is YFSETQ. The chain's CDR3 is CASSLDRVPGELFF. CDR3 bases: TGCGCCAGCAGCTTGGACAGGGTACCCGGGGAGCTGTTTTTT.

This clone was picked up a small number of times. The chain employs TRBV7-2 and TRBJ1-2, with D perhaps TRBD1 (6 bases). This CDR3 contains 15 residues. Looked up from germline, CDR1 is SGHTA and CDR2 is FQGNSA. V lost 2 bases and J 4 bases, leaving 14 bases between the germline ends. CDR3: CASSLFGGGAYGYTF. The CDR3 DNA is TGTGCCAGCAGCTTATTCGGAGGGGGGGCCTATGGCTACACCTTC.

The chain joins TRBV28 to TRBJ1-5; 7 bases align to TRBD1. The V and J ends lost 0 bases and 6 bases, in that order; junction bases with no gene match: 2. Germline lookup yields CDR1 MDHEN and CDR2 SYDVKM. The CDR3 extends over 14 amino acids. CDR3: CASSLWTGFQPQHF. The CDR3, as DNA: TGTGCCAGCAGTTTATGGACAGGGTTTCAGCCCCAGCATTTT.

CDR3 residues: CASSLGTSAFF. CDR3 DNA sequence: TGTGCCAGCAGCCTCGGGACATCAGCTTTCTTT. This chain connects TRBV6-5 to TRBJ1-1; the D gene is possibly TRBD1 (6 bases). Germline CDR1 reads MNHEY; CDR2 reads SVGAGI. V was shortened by 6 bases and J by 10 bases, with 12 bases between the two germline ends. The CDR3 runs to 11 residues.

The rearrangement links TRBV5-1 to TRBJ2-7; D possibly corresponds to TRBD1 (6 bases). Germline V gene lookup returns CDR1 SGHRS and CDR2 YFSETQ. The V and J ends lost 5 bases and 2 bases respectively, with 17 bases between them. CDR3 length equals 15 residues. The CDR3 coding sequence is TGCGCCAGCAGTACGGTGACGGACAGTACCTACGAGCAGTACTTC. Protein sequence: CASSTVTDSTYEQYF.

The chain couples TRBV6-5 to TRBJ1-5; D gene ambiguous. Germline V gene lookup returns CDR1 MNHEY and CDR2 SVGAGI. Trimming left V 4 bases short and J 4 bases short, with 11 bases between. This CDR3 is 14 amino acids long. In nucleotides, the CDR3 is TGTGCCAGCAGTTCAACCCTTGGGAATCAGCCCCAGCATTTT. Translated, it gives CASSSTLGNQPQHF.

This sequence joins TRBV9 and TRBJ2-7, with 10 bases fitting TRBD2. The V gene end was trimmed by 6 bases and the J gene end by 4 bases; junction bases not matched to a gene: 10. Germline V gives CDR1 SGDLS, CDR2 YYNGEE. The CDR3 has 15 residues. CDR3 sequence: CASTESGGEGYEQYF. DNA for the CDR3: TGTGCCAGCACCGAGAGCGGGGGGGAAGGTTACGAGCAGTACTTC.

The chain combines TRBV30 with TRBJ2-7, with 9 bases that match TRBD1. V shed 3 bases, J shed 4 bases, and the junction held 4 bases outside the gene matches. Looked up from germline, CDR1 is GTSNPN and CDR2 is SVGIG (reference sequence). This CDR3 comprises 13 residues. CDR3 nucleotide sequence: TGTGCCTGGAGCCGGGACAGGGTTTACGAGCAGTACTTC. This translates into CAWSRDRVYEQYF.

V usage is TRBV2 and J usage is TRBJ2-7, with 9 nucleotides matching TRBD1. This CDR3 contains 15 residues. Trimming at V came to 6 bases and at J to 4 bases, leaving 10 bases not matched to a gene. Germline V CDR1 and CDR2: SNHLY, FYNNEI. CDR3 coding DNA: TGTGCCAGCAGACACGGGACAGGGAGAATATACGAGCAGTACTTC. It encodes CASRHGTGRIYEQYF.

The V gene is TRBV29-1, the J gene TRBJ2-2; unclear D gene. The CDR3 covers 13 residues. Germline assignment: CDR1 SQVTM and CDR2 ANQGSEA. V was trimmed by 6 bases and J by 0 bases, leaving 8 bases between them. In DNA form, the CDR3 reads TGCAGCGTCACCCACCCGAACACCGGGGAGCTGTTTTTT. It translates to CSVTHPNTGELFF.

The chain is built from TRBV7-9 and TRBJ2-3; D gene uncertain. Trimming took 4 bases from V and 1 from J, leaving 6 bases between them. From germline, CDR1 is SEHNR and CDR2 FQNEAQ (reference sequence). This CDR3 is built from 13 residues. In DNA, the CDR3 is TGTGCCAGCAGCTCTCTGGGCACAGATACGCAGTATTTT. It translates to CASSSLGTDTQYF. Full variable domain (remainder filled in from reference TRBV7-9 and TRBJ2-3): DTGVSQNPRHKITKRGQNVTFRCDPISEHNRLYWYRQTLGQGPEFLTYFQNEAQLEKSRLLSDRFSAERPKGSFSTLEIQRTEQGDSAMYLCASSSLGTDTQYFGPGTRLTVL.

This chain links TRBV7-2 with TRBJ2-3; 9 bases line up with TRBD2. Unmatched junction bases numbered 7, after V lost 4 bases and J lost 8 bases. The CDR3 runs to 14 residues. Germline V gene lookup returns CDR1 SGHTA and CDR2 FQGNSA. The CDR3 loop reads CASSSTGLAGTQYF. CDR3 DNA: TGTGCCAGCAGCTCGACGGGACTAGCCGGTACGCAGTATTTT.

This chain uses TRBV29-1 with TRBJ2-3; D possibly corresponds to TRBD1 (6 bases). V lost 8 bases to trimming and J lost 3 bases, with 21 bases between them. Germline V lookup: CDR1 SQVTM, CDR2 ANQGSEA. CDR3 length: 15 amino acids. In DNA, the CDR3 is TGCAGCTCCACATGGGACACCACACCTACAGATACGCAGTATTTT. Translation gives CSSTWDTTPTDTQYF.

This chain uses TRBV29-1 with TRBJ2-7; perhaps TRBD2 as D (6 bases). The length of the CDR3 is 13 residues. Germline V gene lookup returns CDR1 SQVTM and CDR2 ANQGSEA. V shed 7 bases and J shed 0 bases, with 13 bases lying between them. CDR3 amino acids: CSAGTGDSYEQYF. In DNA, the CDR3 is TGCAGCGCCGGGACGGGGGACTCCTACGAGCAGTACTTC.

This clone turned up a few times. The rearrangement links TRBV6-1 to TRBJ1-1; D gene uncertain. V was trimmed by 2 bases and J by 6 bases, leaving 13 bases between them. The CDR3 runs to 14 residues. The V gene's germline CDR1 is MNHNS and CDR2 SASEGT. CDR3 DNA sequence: TGTGCCAGCAGTGAAAGGCAGGTCAGTTCTGAAGCTTTCTTT. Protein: CASSERQVSSEAFF.

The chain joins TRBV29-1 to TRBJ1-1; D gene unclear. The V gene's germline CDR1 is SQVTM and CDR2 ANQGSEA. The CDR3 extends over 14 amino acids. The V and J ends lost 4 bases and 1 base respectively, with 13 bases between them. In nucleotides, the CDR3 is TGCAGCGTTGGTTTCGGGCAGACGAACACTGAAGCTTTCTTT. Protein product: CSVGFGQTNTEAFF.

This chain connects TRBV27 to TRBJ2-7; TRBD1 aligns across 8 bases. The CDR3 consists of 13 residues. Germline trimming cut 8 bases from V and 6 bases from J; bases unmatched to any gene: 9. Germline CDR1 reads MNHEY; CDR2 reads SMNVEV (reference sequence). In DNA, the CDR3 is TGTGCCAGCGGAGACAGGGGATCGACCGAGCAGTACTTC. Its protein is CASGDRGSTEQYF.

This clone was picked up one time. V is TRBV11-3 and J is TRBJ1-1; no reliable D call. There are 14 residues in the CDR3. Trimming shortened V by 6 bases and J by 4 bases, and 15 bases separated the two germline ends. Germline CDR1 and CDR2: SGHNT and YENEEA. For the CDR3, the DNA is TGTGCCAGCAGTGGACGGTTGGGTTCCACTGAAGCTTTCTTT. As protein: CASSGRLGSTEAFF.

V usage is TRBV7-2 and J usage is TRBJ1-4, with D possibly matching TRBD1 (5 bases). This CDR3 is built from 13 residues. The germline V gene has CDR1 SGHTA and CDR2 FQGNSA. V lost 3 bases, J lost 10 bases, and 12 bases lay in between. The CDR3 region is CASSFGTGGKLFF. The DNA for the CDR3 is TGTGCCAGCAGCTTTGGGACCGGCGGAAAACTGTTTTTT. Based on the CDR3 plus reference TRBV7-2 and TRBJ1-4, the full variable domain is GAGVSQSPSNKVTEKGKDVELRCDPISGHTALYWYRQSLGQGLEFLIYFQGNSAPDKSGLPSDRFSAERTGGSVSTLTIQRTQQEDSAVYLCASSFGTGGKLFFGSGTQLSVL.

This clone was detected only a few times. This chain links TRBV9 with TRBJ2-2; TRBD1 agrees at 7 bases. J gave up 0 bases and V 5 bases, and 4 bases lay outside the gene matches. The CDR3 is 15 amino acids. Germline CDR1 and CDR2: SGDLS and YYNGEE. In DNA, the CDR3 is TGTGCCAGCAGGAGGGACAGTTCGAACACCGGGGAGCTGTTTTTT. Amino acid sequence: CASRRDSSNTGELFF.

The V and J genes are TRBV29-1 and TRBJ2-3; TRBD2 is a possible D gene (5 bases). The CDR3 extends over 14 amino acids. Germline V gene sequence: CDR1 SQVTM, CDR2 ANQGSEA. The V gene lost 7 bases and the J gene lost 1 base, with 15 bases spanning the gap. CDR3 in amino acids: CSARRGIGTDTQYF. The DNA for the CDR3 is TGCAGCGCCCGGAGAGGGATAGGCACAGATACGCAGTATTTT.

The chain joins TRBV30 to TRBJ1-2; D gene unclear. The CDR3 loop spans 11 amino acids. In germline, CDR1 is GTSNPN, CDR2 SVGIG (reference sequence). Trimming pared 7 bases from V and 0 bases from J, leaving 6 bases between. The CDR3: CASSSNYGYTF. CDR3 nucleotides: TGTGCCTCATCTTCTAACTATGGCTACACCTTC.

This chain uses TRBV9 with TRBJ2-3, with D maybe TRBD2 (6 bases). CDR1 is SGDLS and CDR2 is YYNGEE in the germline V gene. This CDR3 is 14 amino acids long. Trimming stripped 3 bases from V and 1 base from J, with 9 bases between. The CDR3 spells CASSGGVGTDTQYF. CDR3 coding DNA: TGTGCCAGCAGCGGGGGGGTTGGCACAGATACGCAGTATTTT.